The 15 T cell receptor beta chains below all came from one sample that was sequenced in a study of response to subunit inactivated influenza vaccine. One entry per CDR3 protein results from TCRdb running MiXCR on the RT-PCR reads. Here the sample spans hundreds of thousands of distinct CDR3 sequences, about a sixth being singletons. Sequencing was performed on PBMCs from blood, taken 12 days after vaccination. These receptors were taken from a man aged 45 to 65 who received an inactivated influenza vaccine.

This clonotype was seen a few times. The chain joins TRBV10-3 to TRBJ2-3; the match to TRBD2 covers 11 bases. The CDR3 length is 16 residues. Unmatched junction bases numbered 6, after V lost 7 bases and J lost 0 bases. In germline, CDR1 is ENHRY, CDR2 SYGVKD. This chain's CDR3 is CAINRSGGGSTDTQYF. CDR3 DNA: TGTGCCATCAACCGTAGCGGGGGGGGTAGCACAGATACGCAGTATTTT.

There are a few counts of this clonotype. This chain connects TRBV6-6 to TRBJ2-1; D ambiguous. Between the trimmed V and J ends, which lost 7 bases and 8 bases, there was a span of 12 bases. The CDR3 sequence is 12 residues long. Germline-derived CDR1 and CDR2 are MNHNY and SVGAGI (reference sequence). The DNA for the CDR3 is TGTGCCAGCATTACCGGTGGGCATGAGCAGTTCTTC. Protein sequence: CASITGGHEQFF.

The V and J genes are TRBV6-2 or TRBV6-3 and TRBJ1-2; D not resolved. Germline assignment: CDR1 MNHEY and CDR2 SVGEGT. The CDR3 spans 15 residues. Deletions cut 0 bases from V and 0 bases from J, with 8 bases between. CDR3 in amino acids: CASSYSIAANYGYTF. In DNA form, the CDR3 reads TGTGCCAGCAGTTACTCGATTGCAGCTAACTATGGCTACACCTTC.

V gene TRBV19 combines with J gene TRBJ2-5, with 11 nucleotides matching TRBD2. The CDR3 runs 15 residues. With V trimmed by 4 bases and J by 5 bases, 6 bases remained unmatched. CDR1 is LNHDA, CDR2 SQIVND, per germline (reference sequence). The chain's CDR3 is CASSNSGRAVETQYF. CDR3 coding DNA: TGTGCCAGTAGTAATAGCGGGAGGGCCGTCGAGACCCAGTACTTC.

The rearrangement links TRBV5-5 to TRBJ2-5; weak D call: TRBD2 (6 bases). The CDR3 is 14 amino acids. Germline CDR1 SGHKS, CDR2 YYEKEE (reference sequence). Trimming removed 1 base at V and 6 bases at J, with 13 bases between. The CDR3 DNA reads TGTGCCAGCAGCTTGTGGTCGGAGGGACAGACCCAGTACTTC. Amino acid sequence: CASSLWSEGQTQYF. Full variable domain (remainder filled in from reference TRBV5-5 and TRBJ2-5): DAGVTQSPTHLIKTRGQQVTLRCSPISGHKSVSWYQQVLGQGPQFIFQYYEKEERGRGNFPDRFSARQFPNYSSELNVNALLLGDSALYLCASSLWSEGQTQYFGPGTRLLVL.

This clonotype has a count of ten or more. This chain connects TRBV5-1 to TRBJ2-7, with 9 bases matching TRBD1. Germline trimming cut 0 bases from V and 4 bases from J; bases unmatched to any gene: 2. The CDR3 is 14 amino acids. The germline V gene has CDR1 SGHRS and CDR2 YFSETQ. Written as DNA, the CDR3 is TGCGCCAGCAGCTTGGAACAGGGGGCGTACGAGCAGTACTTC. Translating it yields CASSLEQGAYEQYF.

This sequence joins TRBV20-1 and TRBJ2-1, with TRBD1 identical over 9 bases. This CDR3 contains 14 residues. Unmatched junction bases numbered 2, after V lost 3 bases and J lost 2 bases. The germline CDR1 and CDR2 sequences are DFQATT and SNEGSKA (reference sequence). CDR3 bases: TGCAGTGCTAGCAGACAGGGGGCCTACAATGAGCAGTTCTTC. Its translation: CSASRQGAYNEQFF.

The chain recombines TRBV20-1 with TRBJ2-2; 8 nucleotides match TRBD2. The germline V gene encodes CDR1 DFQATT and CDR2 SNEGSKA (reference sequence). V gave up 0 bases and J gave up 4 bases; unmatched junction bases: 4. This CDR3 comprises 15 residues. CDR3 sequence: CSAREEGLVTGELFF. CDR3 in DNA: TGCAGTGCTAGAGAAGAGGGACTAGTCACCGGGGAGCTGTTTTTT.

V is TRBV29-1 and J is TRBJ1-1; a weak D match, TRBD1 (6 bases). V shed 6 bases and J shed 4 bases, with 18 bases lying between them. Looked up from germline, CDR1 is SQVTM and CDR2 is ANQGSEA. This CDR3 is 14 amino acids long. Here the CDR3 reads CSVIRTAGATEAFF. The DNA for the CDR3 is TGCAGCGTAATACGGACCGCGGGGGCCACTGAAGCTTTCTTT.

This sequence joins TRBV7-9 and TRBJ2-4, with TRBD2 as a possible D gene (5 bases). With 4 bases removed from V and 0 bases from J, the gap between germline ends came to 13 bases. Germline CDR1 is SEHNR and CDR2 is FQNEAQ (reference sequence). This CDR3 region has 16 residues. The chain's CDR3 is CASSSTRMGAKNIQYF. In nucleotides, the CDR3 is TGTGCCAGCAGCTCTACTAGAATGGGAGCCAAAAACATTCAGTACTTC.

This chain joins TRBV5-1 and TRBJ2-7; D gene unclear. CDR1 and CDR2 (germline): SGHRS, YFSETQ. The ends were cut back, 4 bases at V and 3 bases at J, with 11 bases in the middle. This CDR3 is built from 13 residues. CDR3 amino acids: CASSADTNYEQYF. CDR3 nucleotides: TGCGCCAGCAGCGCCGACACTAACTACGAGCAGTACTTC.

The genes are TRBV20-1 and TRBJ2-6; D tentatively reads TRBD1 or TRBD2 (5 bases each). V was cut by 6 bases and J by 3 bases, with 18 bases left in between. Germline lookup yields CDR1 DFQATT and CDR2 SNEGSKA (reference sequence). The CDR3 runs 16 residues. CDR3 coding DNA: TGCAGTGCCCTACCGGGACCGGAGCATGGGGCCAACGTCCTGACTTTC. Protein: CSALPGPEHGANVLTF.

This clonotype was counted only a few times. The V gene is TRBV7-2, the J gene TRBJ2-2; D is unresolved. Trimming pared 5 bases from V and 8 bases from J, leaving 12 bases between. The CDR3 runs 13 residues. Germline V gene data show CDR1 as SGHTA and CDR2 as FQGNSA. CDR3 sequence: CASSPSRGGELFF. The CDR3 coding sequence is TGTGCCAGCAGCCCCTCGAGAGGAGGGGAGCTGTTTTTT.

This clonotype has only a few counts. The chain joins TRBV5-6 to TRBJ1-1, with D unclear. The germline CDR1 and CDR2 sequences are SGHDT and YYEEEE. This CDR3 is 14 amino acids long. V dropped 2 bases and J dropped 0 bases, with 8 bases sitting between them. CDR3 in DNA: TGTGCCAGCAGCTTTTACAGCATGAACACTGAAGCTTTCTTT. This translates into CASSFYSMNTEAFF. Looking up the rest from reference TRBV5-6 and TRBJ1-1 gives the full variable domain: DAGVTQSPTHLIKTRGQQVTLRCSPKSGHDTVSWYQQALGQGPQFIFQYYEEEERQRGNFPDRFSGHQFPNYSSELNVNALLLGDSALYLCASSFYSMNTEAFFGQGTRLTVV.

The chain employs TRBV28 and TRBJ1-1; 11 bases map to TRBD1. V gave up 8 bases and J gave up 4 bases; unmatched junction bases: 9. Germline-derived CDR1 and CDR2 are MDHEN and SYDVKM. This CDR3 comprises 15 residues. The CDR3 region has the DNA TGTGCCAGCGGCCGGGACAGGGGGTTGGGCACTGAAGCTTTCTTT. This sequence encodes CASGRDRGLGTEAFF.